This T cell receptor (beta chain) was retrieved from a study of T cells in Graves' hyperthyroidism and ophthalmopathy. The CDR3 is 14 amino acids. Germline V CDR1 and CDR2: MDHEN, SYDVKM. V was shortened by 5 bases and J by 4 bases, with 12 bases between the two germline ends. TCR beta CDR3 regions were amplified from RNA. First-round RT-PCR targeting the TCR CDR3 was performed with the HTBI primer set. TCRdb used MiXCR to reprocess the multiplex PCR reads, holding one entry per CDR3 protein. The sample lists approximately 300,000 distinct CDR3 sequences; about 15% were seen once. The chain uses TRBV28 and TRBJ2-1; perhaps TRBD1 as D (5 bases). This TCR was sampled from a woman aged 55-70 years with Graves' ophthalmopathy. Material for sequencing was blood. The CDR3 DNA follows: TGTGCCAGCAGTATAGACAGTGGTTACAATGAGCAGTTCTTC. It codes for CASSIDSGYNEQFF.